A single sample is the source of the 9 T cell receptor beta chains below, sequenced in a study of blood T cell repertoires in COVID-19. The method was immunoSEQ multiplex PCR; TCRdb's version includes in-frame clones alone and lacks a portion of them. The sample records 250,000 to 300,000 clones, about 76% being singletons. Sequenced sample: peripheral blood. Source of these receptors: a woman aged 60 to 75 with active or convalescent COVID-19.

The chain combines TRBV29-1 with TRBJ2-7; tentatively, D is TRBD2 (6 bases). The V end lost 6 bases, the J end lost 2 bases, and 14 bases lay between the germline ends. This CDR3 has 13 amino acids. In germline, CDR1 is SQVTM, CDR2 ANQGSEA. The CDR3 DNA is TGCAGCGTGGGTGGCGCGGGGCCCTACGAGCAGTACTTC. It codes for CSVGGAGPYEQYF.

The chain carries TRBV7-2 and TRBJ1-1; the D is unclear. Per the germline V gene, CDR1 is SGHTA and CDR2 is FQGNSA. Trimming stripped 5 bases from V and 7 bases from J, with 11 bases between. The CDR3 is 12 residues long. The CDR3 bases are TGTGCCAGCAGCCAATCGGGTTTTGAAGCTTTCTTT. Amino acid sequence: CASSQSGFEAFF.

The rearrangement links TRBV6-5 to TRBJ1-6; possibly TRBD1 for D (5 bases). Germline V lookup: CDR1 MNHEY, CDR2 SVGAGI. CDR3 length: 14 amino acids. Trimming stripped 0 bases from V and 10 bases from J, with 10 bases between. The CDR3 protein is CASSYSAGSSPLHF. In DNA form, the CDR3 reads TGTGCCAGCAGTTACTCGGCAGGGTCCTCACCCCTCCACTTT.

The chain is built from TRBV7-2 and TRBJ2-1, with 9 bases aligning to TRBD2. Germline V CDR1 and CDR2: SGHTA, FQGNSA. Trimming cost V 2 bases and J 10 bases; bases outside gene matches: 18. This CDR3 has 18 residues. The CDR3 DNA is TGTGCCAGCAGCTTAACCAATTCCGGGACTAGCTCCGGGAGGGAGCAGTTCTTC. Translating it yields CASSLTNSGTSSGREQFF.

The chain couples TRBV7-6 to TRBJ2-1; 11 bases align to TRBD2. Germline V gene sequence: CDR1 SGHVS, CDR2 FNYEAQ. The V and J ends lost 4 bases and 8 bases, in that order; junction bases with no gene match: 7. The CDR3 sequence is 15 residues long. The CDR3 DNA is TGTGCCAGCAGCTACCGTAGCGGGGGGGCTTATGAGCAGTTCTTC. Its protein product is CASSYRSGGAYEQFF.

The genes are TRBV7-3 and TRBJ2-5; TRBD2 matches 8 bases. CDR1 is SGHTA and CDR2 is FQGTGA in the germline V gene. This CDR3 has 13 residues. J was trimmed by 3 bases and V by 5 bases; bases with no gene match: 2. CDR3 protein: CASSPGGEETQYF. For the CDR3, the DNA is TGTGCCAGCAGCCCGGGGGGGGAAGAGACCCAGTACTTC.

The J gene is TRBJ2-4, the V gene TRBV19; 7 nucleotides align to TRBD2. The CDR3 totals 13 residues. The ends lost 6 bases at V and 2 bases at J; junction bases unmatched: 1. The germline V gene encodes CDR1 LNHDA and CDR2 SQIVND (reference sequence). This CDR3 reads CASSGGSKNIQYF. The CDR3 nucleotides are TGTGCCAGTAGCGGGGGGTCCAAAAACATTCAGTACTTC.

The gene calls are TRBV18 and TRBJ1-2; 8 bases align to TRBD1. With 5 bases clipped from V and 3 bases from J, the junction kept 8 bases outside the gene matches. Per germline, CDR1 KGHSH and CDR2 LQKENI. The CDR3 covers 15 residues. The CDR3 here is CASSSGQGGDYGYTF. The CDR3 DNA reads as TGTGCCAGCTCATCTGGACAGGGAGGGGACTATGGCTACACCTTC.

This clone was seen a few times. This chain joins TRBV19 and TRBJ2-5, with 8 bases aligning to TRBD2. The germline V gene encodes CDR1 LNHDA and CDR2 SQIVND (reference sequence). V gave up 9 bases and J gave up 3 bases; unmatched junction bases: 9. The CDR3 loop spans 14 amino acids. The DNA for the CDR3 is TGTGCCAGCAGCCTACTCGGGGGGGAAGAGACCCAGTACTTC. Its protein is CASSLLGGEETQYF.